This T cell receptor (beta chain) is drawn from a study of shared clonotypes between healthy human individuals. Study in general: The study used three CD4 naive, three CD4 memory, two CD8 naive and one CD8 memory plate per donor. Findings and caveats of the study: Among non-shared clonotypes, generation probabilities were lower than among those shared by all four donors.

Produced via immunoSEQ multiplex PCR; TCRdb's table is partial and in-frame only. This table has 1 million to 1.2 million clones, roughly 77% appearing once. Trimming at V came to 3 bases and at J to 1 base, leaving 8 bases not matched to a gene. The CDR3 is 17 residues long. As regards this clone: What it binds is unknown.

V is TRBV5-3 and J is TRBJ2-7; 12 bases are a match to TRBD1. TRBV5-3 counts as an open reading frame of uncertain function. Sequencing was done on a sample of memory CD4+ T cells from PBMCs. Subset denoted: CD45RA-negative fraction. This sequence originates from a man aged 18 to 29 in good health. Some clones in this sample may be carry-over from other donors' samples. The CDR3, as DNA: TGTGCCAGAAGCTATTGGGACAGGGGGCCCCGTTCCTACGAGCAGTACTTC. Protein sequence: CARSYWDRGPRSYEQYF.